The source of this T cell receptor (beta chain) is a study of identical twins. General study findings and limits: Among beta out-of-frame sequences, excess sharing between twins appeared weaker. Conclusions came from cross-sectional statistical analysis, not from following the same donors.

TCRdb reprocessed the 5' RACE reads via MiXCR and lists one record per CDR3 protein. This table has 450,000 or so distinct CDR3 sequences, 13% to 15% appearing once. The germline V gene has CDR1 SNHLY and CDR2 FYNNEI. V gave up 7 bases and J gave up 0 bases, with 15 bases separating them. The CDR3 covers 15 residues. This clonotype was counted only a few times. The antigen remains unidentified. These same records also appear under a second study, on yellow fever vaccine responses in identical twins.

This sequence originates from a woman aged 18-35 years in good health. Sequenced: CD4+ T cells sorted from blood. The chain is built from TRBV2 and TRBJ2-5; tentative D call: TRBD2 (5 bases). The CDR3 bases are TGTGCCAGCATTCTGGAGGCATCATACCAAGAGACCCAGTACTTC. Encoded protein: CASILEASYQETQYF.